Given below is one T cell receptor beta chain in context. The antigen is undetermined. Deletions cut 4 bases from V and 3 bases from J, with 10 bases between. Germline CDR1 SGHTA, CDR2 FQGNSA. This CDR3 is 13 amino acids long. The sample belongs to a study of response to subunit inactivated influenza vaccine. From the RT-PCR reads, TCRdb called clonotypes with MiXCR, one entry per CDR3 protein. This repertoire shows a few hundred thousand distinct CDR3 sequences, approximately 10% found once; its top ten account for roughly 12%. Study results and caveats: The study's authors posited that every seasonal influenza vaccination enlists few new T cells.

The input for sequencing was PBMCs from blood, taken roughly 48 days after vaccination. This sequence joins TRBV7-2 and TRBJ2-7; D is unresolved. The sequence was obtained from a man aged 45-65 years who received an inactivated influenza vaccine. The CDR3 region has the DNA TGTGCCAGCAGCTCGACATTGTACTACGAGCAGTACTTC. This gives the protein CASSSTLYYEQYF.